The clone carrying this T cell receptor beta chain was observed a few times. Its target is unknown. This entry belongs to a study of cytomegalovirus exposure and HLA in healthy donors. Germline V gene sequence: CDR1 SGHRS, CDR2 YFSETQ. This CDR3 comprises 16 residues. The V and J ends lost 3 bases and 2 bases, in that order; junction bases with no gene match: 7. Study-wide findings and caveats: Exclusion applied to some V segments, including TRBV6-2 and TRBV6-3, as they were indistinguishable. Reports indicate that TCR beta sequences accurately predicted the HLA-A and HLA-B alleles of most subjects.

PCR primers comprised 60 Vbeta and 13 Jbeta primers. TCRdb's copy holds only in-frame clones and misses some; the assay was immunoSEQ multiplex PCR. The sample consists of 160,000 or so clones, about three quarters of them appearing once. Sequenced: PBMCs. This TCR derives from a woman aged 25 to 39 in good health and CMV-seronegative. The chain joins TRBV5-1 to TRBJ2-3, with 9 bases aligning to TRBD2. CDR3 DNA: TGCGCCAGCAGCTCTGGAACTAGCGGGTACACAGATACGCAGTATTTT. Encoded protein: CASSSGTSGYTDTQYF.